This T cell receptor beta chain was captured in a study of blood T cell repertoires in COVID-19. At the level of the study: Samples representing acute and convalescent COVID-19 were sourced from the United States, Italy and Spain. T cells, B-cell-depleted T cells, or PBMCs supplied cDNA or gDNA.

Turning to this clone: Other nucleotide sequences in the sample specify the same CDR3.

Authors' processing steps: By means of reference gene primer amplification, nucleated cell counts were estimated. Clones were sequenced by immunoSEQ multiplex PCR, and TCRdb holds only the in-frame ones, with some missing. Clone size and the V and J calls come from that table; the DNA yielded D and trimming. Of around 230,000 clones in the sample, about four fifths are singletons; the top ten hold roughly 7.6%. CDR1 is SGHRS, CDR2 YFSETQ, per germline. V was clipped by 2 bases and J by 5 bases; unmatched bases: 2. This CDR3 is 14 amino acids long. The chain combines TRBV5-1 with TRBJ2-2; 8 bases align to TRBD1. The source of this sequence is a woman between 50 and 59 years old with acute or convalescent COVID-19. Sequencing was performed on peripheral blood. The CDR3 DNA reads as TGCGCCAGCAGCTTCGACAGGGGTACCGGGGAGCTGTTTTTT. It codes for CASSFDRGTGELFF.